This is a list of T cell receptor beta chains from one sample in a study of blood T cell repertoires in COVID-19. Sequenced by immunoSEQ multiplex PCR; TCRdb stores in-frame clones only, minus some. The repertoire holds 200,000 to 250,000 clones, with 86% as singletons. The material sequenced was peripheral blood. The receptors were gathered from a woman aged 50 to 65 with COVID-19, enrolled during active disease. Each CDR3 is given with its conserved first and last residue. Each record gives: J gene, D gene, clone size, V gene, CDR3 DNA, CDR3 protein. A D gene is named only where the DNA matches it firmly. Rows give clone size only sometimes, using once, few, many, or a class for an expanded clone.

>TRBJ1-6|.|.|TRBV9
TGTGCCAGCAGTTTACAGGACACCCTCTATAATTCACCCCTCCACTTT
CASSLQDTLYNSPLHF
>TRBJ2-1|.|.|TRBV12-3/TRBV12-4
TGTGCCAGCAGTTCTAATAGCTTGGGGCAGTTCTTC
CASSSNSLGQFF
>TRBJ2-1|TRBD2|.|TRBV30
TGTGCCTGGACTTATTCGACTAGCGGGGGGTACGATGAGCAGTTCTTC
CAWTYSTSGGYDEQFF
>TRBJ2-6|.|.|TRBV5-1
TGCGCCAGCAGCTTGGGTACTGGGGCCAACGTCCTGACTTTC
CASSLGTGANVLTF
>TRBJ1-5|.|.|TRBV5-4
TGTGCCAGCAGCTCCCAGGGGTCTACGCAGCCCCAGCATTTT
CASSSQGSTQPQHF
>TRBJ2-3|.|.|TRBV27
TGTGCCAGCAGGACAGTTACAGATACGCAGTATTTT
CASRTVTDTQYF
>TRBJ2-1|TRBD2|.|TRBV11-2
TGTGCCAGCAGCTCGACCTTGGGGGGGGAGCCTTGGGCGCAGTTCTTC
CASSSTLGGEPWAQFF
>TRBJ1-2|.|.|TRBV25-1
TGTGCCAGCAGTCTGGGGCCGTATGGCTACACCTTC
CASSLGPYGYTF
>TRBJ2-1|.|.|TRBV7-9
TGTGCCAGCAGCTTCCCCTCAGGGTATGAGCAGTTCTTC
CASSFPSGYEQFF
>TRBJ1-2|.|.|TRBV11-2
TGTGCCAGCAGCTTTTTGAGTTTGGGGCATGGCTACACCTTC
CASSFLSLGHGYTF
>TRBJ1-5|.|.|TRBV21-1
TGTGCCAGCAAGGGACTTCTGCCGGGATCCAATCAGCCCCAGCATTTT
CASKGLLPGSNQPQHF
>TRBJ2-5|.|.|TRBV12-3/TRBV12-4
TGTGCCAGCAGCCCCCTACAAGAGACCCAGTACTTC
CASSPLQETQYF
>TRBJ1-1|TRBD1|.|TRBV7-6
TGTGCCAGCAGCTACCACCTTGGCCGGACAGGGGCAGGGTACACTGAAGCTTTCTTT
CASSYHLGRTGAGYTEAFF
>TRBJ1-2|TRBD1|.|TRBV3-1/TRBV3-2
TGTGCCAGCAGCCCTCGGACAGGGATCTATGGCTACACCTTC
CASSPRTGIYGYTF
>TRBJ1-4|.|.|TRBV10-3
TGTGCCATCAGCCAGGGAGAAAAACTGTTTTTT
CAISQGEKLFF
>TRBJ1-2|.|.|TRBV9
TGTGCCAGCCGTGACAGGTCCTATGGCTACACCTTC
CASRDRSYGYTF
>TRBJ1-5|TRBD1|once|TRBV15
TGTGCCACCAGCAGAAACTCAGGGGGCGGTCAGCCCCAGCATTTT
CATSRNSGGGQPQHF
>TRBJ1-2|.|.|TRBV4-1
TGCGCCAGCAGCCAAGGCATAGAAAACTATGGCTACACCTTC
CASSQGIENYGYTF
>TRBJ2-2|.|few|TRBV9
TGTGCCAGCAGCCCCTTGGGGAGAGACACCGGGGAGCTGTTTTTT
CASSPLGRDTGELFF
>TRBJ1-5|.|once|TRBV27
TGTGCCAGCAGTTTAGCTCGGAGCAATCAGCCCCAGCATTTT
CASSLARSNQPQHF
>TRBJ2-5|TRBD2|few|TRBV3-1/TRBV3-2
TGTGCCAGCAGCCAGACGGGGGGGGAGACCCAGTACTTC
CASSQTGGETQYF
>TRBJ1-1|.|.|TRBV30
TGTGCCGGTCAACAGGGAGTGGGGAACACTGAAGCTTTCTTT
CAGQQGVGNTEAFF
>TRBJ2-2|TRBD1|once|TRBV2
TGTGCCAGCCGGGACAGGGGAACCGGGGAGCTGTTTTTT
CASRDRGTGELFF
>TRBJ2-2|.|.|TRBV5-4
TGTGCCAGCAGCCTCAAGGAGACCGGGGAGCTGTTTTTT
CASSLKETGELFF
>TRBJ1-2|.|.|TRBV12-3/TRBV12-4
TGTGCCAGCAGTAAATTCCTGAGGGATGGCTACACCTTC
CASSKFLRDGYTF
>TRBJ1-1|TRBD1|.|TRBV5-1
TGCGCCAGCAGCTTGCCGGGACAGAATGAAGCTTTCTTT
CASSLPGQNEAFF
>TRBJ1-5|TRBD1|few|TRBV10-1
TGCGCCAGCAGTGCTGCGAGACAGGGGAAAGCCCAGCATTTT
CASSAARQGKAQHF